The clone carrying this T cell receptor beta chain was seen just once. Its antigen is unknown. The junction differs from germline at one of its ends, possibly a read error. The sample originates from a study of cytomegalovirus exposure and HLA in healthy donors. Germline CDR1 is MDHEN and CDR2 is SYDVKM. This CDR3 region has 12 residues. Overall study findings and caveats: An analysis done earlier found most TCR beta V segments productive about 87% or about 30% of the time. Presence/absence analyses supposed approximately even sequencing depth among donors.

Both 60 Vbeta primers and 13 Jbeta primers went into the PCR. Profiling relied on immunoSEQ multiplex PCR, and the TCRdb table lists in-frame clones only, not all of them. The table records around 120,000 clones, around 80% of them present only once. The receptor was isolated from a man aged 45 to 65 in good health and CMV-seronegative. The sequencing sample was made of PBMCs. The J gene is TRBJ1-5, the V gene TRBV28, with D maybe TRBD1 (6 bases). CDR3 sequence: CASSPSQGMFRF. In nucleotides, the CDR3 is TGTGCCAGCAGCCCGTCCCAGGGGATGTTTCGTTTT.